The next 10 T cell receptor beta chains were all read from a single sample in a study of human T cells and chemical hapten exposure. The time point was: patch test 3, about 24 weeks after DPC sensitization. Treatment meaning: therapeutic diphenylcyclopropenone sensitization with weekly scalp DPC. Via MiXCR, TCRdb re-called the RACE reads, giving one row per CDR3 protein. The sample shows 80,000 to 100,000 distinct CDR3 sequences, approximately 11% of them seen only once. Sequences were derived from whole blood, sampled in connection with sensitization to the hapten diphenylcyclopropenone (DPC). These TCRs come from a woman aged 45-65 years with alopecia areata. Some clones in this sample may be carry-over from other donors' samples.

There are many counts of this clonotype. The chain combines TRBV19 with TRBJ2-6, with D possibly TRBD2 on 7 matching bases. The CDR3 extends over 14 amino acids. Germline CDR1 LNHDA, CDR2 SQIVND (reference sequence). V was shortened by 11 bases and J by 3 bases, with 14 bases between the two germline ends. Here the CDR3 reads CAVRGGGGANVLTF. The CDR3, as DNA: TGTGCCGTGAGGGGGGGCGGTGGGGCCAACGTCCTGACTTTC.

This clonotype was counted between two and nine times. This chain joins TRBV7-6 and TRBJ2-1; D gene unclear. This CDR3 comprises 15 residues. V dropped 1 base and J dropped 5 bases, with 12 bases sitting between them. Germline loops: CDR1 SGHVS, CDR2 FNYEAQ. CDR3 nucleotides: TGTGCCAGCAGCTTAGGACCGTCTACCAACAATGAGCAGTTCTTC. Amino acid sequence: CASSLGPSTNNEQFF.

This chain links TRBV12-3 or TRBV12-4 with TRBJ2-1; D is possibly TRBD1 (6 bases). The CDR3 consists of 13 residues. The germline V and J ends were trimmed by 2 bases and 8 bases, with 10 bases remaining between them. CDR3 loop: CASSLNRADEQFF. The CDR3 DNA follows: TGTGCCAGCAGTTTAAACAGGGCGGATGAGCAGTTCTTC.

This clonotype was observed at least ten times. The chain employs TRBV3-1 and TRBJ2-3; TRBD2 matches at 7 bases. The V segment lost 1 base and the J segment 0 bases; nucleotides outside the gene matches: 1. Looked up from germline, CDR1 is LGHDT and CDR2 is YNNKEL (reference sequence). The CDR3 extends over 15 amino acids. The DNA for the CDR3 is TGTGCCAGCAGCCAAGGGGGGGGGAGCACAGATACGCAGTATTTT. It codes for CASSQGGGSTDTQYF.

The chain combines TRBV21-1 with TRBJ1-2; no DNA check was done on the table's D call, TRBD1. TRBV21-1 is marked as a pseudogene. The CDR3 runs to 14 residues. This chain's CDR3 is CASTSRASNYGYTF. For the CDR3, the DNA is TGTGCCAGCACCAGCAGGGCTTCTAACTATGGCTACACCTTC.

V usage is TRBV12-3 or TRBV12-4 and J usage is TRBJ2-7, with no clear D. The V end was cut by 6 bases, the J end by 1 base, with 19 bases between. The CDR3 is made up of 16 amino acids. The CDR3 region has the DNA TGTGCCAGCAGCCGAAGGGCTGGCACGGGTTCCTACGAGCAGTACTTC. Translation: CASSRRAGTGSYEQYF.

V usage is TRBV3-2 and J usage is TRBJ2-5; the table's D call, TRBD2, has no DNA check behind it. TRBV3-2 is a documented pseudogene. This CDR3 has 19 residues. The CDR3 loop is CASSQAPSPGLGGQETQYF. The CDR3 coding sequence is TGTGCCAGCAGCCAAGCCCCGAGTCCGGGACTAGGGGGCCAAGAGACCCAGTACTTC.

This clonotype appeared a few times. The V gene is TRBV7-6, the J gene TRBJ2-7, with 9 bases that match TRBD2. The ends lost 3 bases at V and 6 bases at J; junction bases unmatched: 12. CDR3 length equals 16 residues. The germline V gene encodes CDR1 SGHVS and CDR2 FNYEAQ. The CDR3 region has the DNA TGTGCCAGCAGCTTGGGTCGTAGCGGGAGTCCCCCCGAGCAGTACTTC. This translates into CASSLGRSGSPPEQYF. The entire variable domain, with the rest obtained from reference TRBV7-6 and TRBJ2-7, is as follows: GAGVSQSPRYKVTKRGQDVALRCDPISGHVSLYWYRQALGQGPEFLTYFNYEAQQDKSGLPNDRFSAERPEGSISTLTIQRTEQRDSAMYRCASSLGRSGSPPEQYFGPGTRLTVT.

The V gene is TRBV6-2 or TRBV6-3, the J gene TRBJ1-5, with 7 bases identical to TRBD1. The CDR3 is made up of 16 amino acids. Germline V lookup: CDR1 MNHEY, CDR2 SVGEGT. J was trimmed by 4 bases and V by 6 bases; bases with no gene match: 12. The CDR3 loop is CASRPGAGQWNQPQHF. The CDR3, as DNA: TGTGCCAGCAGACCCGGTGCGGGACAGTGGAATCAGCCCCAGCATTTT.

J is TRBJ2-2 and V is TRBV3-1; 8 positions match TRBD2. Germline values: CDR1 LGHDT, CDR2 YNNKEL (reference sequence). The CDR3 runs 15 residues. The ends lost 4 bases at V and 3 bases at J; junction bases unmatched: 4. CDR3 sequence: CASSPLAAYTGELFF. In DNA, the CDR3 is TGTGCCAGCAGCCCACTAGCGGCCTACACCGGGGAGCTGTTTTTT.